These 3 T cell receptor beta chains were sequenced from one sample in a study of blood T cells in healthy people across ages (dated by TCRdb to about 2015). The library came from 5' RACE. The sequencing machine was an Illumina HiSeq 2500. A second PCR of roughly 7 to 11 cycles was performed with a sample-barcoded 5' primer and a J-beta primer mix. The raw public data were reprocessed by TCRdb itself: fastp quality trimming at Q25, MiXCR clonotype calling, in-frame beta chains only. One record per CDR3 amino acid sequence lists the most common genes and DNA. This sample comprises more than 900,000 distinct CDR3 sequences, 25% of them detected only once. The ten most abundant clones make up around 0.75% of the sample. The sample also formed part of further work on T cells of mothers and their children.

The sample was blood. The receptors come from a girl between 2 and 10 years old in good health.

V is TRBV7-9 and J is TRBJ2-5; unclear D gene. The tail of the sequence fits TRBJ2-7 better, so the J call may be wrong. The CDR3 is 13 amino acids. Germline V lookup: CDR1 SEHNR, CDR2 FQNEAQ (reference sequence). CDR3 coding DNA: TGTGCCAGCAGCTCGACTTTAGCCTACGAGCAGTACTTC. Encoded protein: CASSSTLAYEQYF.

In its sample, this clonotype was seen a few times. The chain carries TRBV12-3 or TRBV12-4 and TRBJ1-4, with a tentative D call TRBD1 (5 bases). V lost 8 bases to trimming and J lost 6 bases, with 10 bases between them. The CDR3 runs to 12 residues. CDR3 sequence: CASQGTDEKLFF. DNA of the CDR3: TGTGCCAGCCAAGGGACGGATGAAAAACTGTTTTTT.

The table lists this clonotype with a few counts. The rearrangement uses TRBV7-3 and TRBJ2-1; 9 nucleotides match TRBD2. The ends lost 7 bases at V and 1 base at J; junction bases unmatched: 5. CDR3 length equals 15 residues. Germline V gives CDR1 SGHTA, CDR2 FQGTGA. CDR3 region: CASTPAGGSYNEQFF. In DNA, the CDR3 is TGTGCCAGCACCCCAGCGGGAGGTTCCTACAATGAGCAGTTCTTC.